Here is one TCR beta chain with its context. The record originates from a study of OX40 agonist ivuxolimab in advanced cancers. Study details: Every 2 weeks, patients received ivuxolimab intravenously, dosed at 0.01 to 10 mg/kg. Past anti-PD-1, anti-PD-L1 or anti-CTLA-4 therapy was accepted, and 30% to 50% had received some.

Only in-frame clones appear in the TCRdb table, and some are missing; sequencing was by immunoSEQ multiplex PCR. The sample has 70,000 or so clones, around 84% seen once. Patients had blood sampled at baseline and again on cycle 4 day 1 and cycle 7 day 1. The receptor comes from an adult with an advanced solid tumor such as melanoma, head and neck, liver or kidney cancer. The source material was CD4+ or CD8+ T cells sorted from blood, sampled in a trial of the OX40 agonist ivuxolimab.

The CDR3 loop is CASSLVAEKGTYEQYF. CDR3 nucleotide sequence: TGTGCCAGCAGCTTAGTTGCTGAAAAAGGGACCTACGAGCAGTACTTC. This chain links TRBV7-2 with TRBJ2-7; no clear D gene. The CDR3 runs 16 residues. Germline V gene lookup returns CDR1 SGHTA and CDR2 FQGNSA. V lost 1 base, J lost 2 bases, and 15 bases lay in between.